This passage covers 17 T cell receptor beta chains from one sample sequenced in a study of T cell responses to AZD1222 COVID-19 vaccine. Sequenced by immunoSEQ multiplex PCR; TCRdb stores in-frame clones only, minus some. The sample yields 80,000 or so clones, 82% seen once. The sample in question was peripheral blood, obtained on day 0 of AZD1222 vaccination. The receptors were sampled from an adult in good health.

V and J are TRBV5-6 and TRBJ1-6; D unresolved. V was trimmed by 3 bases and J by 5 bases, leaving 9 bases between them. Per germline, CDR1 SGHDT and CDR2 YYEEEE. CDR3 length equals 14 residues. The CDR3, as DNA: TGTGCCAGCAGCTCCGGACGGGATAATTCACCCCTCCACTTT. Amino acids: CASSSGRDNSPLHF. The full variable domain, rest sourced from reference TRBV5-6 and TRBJ1-6, is DAGVTQSPTHLIKTRGQQVTLRCSPKSGHDTVSWYQQALGQGPQFIFQYYEEEERQRGNFPDRFSGHQFPNYSSELNVNALLLGDSALYLCASSSGRDNSPLHFGNGTRLTVT.

This chain connects TRBV28 to TRBJ2-1; D uncertain. This CDR3 region has 14 residues. Trimming took 6 bases from V and 0 from J, leaving 9 bases between them. Germline V lookup: CDR1 MDHEN, CDR2 SYDVKM. The CDR3 spells CASRATDSYNEQFF. The CDR3 DNA reads TGTGCCAGCAGGGCGACCGACTCCTACAATGAGCAGTTCTTC. Looking up the rest from reference TRBV28 and TRBJ2-1 gives the full variable domain: DVKVTQSSRYLVKRTGEKVFLECVQDMDHENMFWYRQDPGLGLRLIYFSYDVKMKEKGDIPEGYSVSREKKERFSLILESASTNQTSMYLCASRATDSYNEQFFGPGTRLTVL.

CDR3 coding DNA: TGCGCCAGCAGCCAAGTGCGGGGGAGCTCCTACGAGCAGTACTTC. This codes for CASSQVRGSSYEQYF. The chain joins TRBV4-1 to TRBJ2-7; TRBD2 matches 7 bases. The V and J ends lost 1 base and 0 bases, in that order; junction bases with no gene match: 3. Germline assignment: CDR1 MGHRA and CDR2 YSYEKL. The CDR3 consists of 15 residues.

The genes are TRBV12-3 or TRBV12-4 and TRBJ2-7; D gene uncertain. V was trimmed by 4 bases and J by 6 bases, leaving 13 bases between them. This CDR3 contains 13 residues. In nucleotides, the CDR3 is TGTGCCAGCAGTTCGTGGACCGGCTCCGAGCAGTACTTC. It translates to CASSSWTGSEQYF.

This chain joins TRBV5-4 and TRBJ1-1; 8 bases match TRBD1. The CDR3 loop spans 15 amino acids. Trimming took 4 bases from V and 4 from J; bases not matched to a gene: 9. The germline V gene has CDR1 SGHNT and CDR2 YYREEE (reference sequence). The CDR3 here is CASSPSDRDRTEAFF. Here the CDR3 DNA reads TGTGCCAGCAGCCCCTCGGACAGGGATCGCACTGAAGCTTTCTTT.

This chain uses TRBV7-2 with TRBJ2-5; D gene ambiguous. The V end lost 0 bases, the J end lost 5 bases, and 10 bases lay between the germline ends. There are 14 residues in the CDR3. Per the germline V gene, CDR1 is SGHTA and CDR2 is FQGNSA. CDR3 sequence: CASSLAPARETQYF. The CDR3 bases are TGTGCCAGCAGCTTAGCGCCAGCGAGGGAGACCCAGTACTTC. Combining the CDR3 with reference TRBV7-2 and TRBJ2-5 gives the whole variable domain GAGVSQSPSNKVTEKGKDVELRCDPISGHTALYWYRQSLGQGLEFLIYFQGNSAPDKSGLPSDRFSAERTGGSVSTLTIQRTQQEDSAVYLCASSLAPARETQYFGPGTRLLVL.

The chain links TRBV12-3 or TRBV12-4 to TRBJ2-3; possibly TRBD1 or TRBD2 for D (5 bases each). Trimming removed 1 base at V and 8 bases at J, with 10 bases between. The CDR3 contains 13 residues. Here the CDR3 reads CASSLGGTGTQYF. The CDR3 coding sequence is TGTGCCAGCAGTTTAGGAGGGACGGGTACGCAGTATTTT.

The chain recombines TRBV6-5 with TRBJ1-6, with D hard to call. The CDR3 is 14 amino acids. The germline CDR1 and CDR2 sequences are MNHEY and SVGAGI. V dropped 6 bases and J dropped 4 bases, with 10 bases sitting between them. The CDR3: CASRLSLYNSPLHF. The CDR3 coding sequence is TGTGCCAGCAGATTAAGTCTATATAATTCACCCCTCCACTTT.

About this clone: Other DNA sequences from this sample encode an identical CDR3 as well. The chain joins TRBV12-3 or TRBV12-4 to TRBJ2-5; D gene unclear. Trimming removed 4 bases from V and 4 bases from J, with 4 bases in between. The CDR3 spans 11 residues. DNA of the CDR3: TGTGCCAGCAGTTCAGTAGAGACCCAGTACTTC. It is translated as CASSSVETQYF.

V usage is TRBV14 and J usage is TRBJ1-2, with D possibly matching TRBD1 (5 bases). This CDR3 has 16 residues. Germline V gene lookup returns CDR1 SGHDN and CDR2 FVKESK. Trimming took off 1 base at V and 1 base at J, with 13 bases between the two ends. The CDR3 here is CASSQAGFGINYGYTF. In DNA form, the CDR3 reads TGTGCCAGCAGCCAAGCAGGGTTCGGCATTAACTATGGCTACACCTTC.

The chain recombines TRBV20-1 with TRBJ1-5; D uncertain. V gave up 1 base and J gave up 9 bases, with 7 bases separating them. This CDR3 comprises 11 residues. Germline V lookup: CDR1 DFQATT, CDR2 SNEGSKA (reference sequence). The CDR3 loop is CSARGVGPQHF. The CDR3 DNA reads as TGCAGTGCTAGAGGGGTGGGGCCCCAGCATTTT.

This clone was recorded a few times. V usage is TRBV7-9 and J usage is TRBJ2-1; 9 bases match TRBD2. Germline CDR1 SEHNR, CDR2 FQNEAQ (reference sequence). CDR3 length: 17 residues. The V segment lost 5 bases and the J segment 2 bases; nucleotides outside the gene matches: 10. DNA for the CDR3: TGTGCCAGCAGCCCCGCTACCCGACTAGCGGCCTACAATGAGCAGTTCTTC. It codes for CASSPATRLAAYNEQFF.

The chain recombines TRBV5-6 with TRBJ2-3; no firm D call. Germline V gives CDR1 SGHDT, CDR2 YYEEEE. CDR3 length equals 14 residues. Trimming took off 2 bases at V and 4 bases at J, with 11 bases between the two ends. CDR3 in amino acids: CASSLSIGPDTQYF. CDR3 sequence (DNA): TGTGCCAGCAGCTTATCGATCGGCCCAGATACGCAGTATTTT.

The CDR3, as DNA: TGTGCCAGCAGCTCCCAACTAGCGGGGGGGACTGAGCAGTTCTTC. It encodes CASSSQLAGGTEQFF. This rearrangement joins TRBV6-5 to TRBJ2-1; 13 bases map to TRBD2. The germline gives CDR1 MNHEY, CDR2 SVGAGI. CDR3 length: 15 residues. With 6 bases clipped from V and 9 bases from J, the junction kept 8 bases outside the gene matches.

The rearrangement links TRBV5-1 to TRBJ1-5; 10 nucleotides agree with TRBD1. V was pared by 3 bases and J by 0 bases, with 9 bases of the junction left unmatched. This CDR3 is built from 18 residues. Germline CDR1 SGHRS, CDR2 YFSETQ. The DNA for the CDR3 is TGCGCCAGCAGCTGTGTGGACAGGGGGAAGGATAGCAATCAGCCCCAGCATTTT. Protein sequence: CASSCVDRGKDSNQPQHF.

The CDR3 spells CASSLDQRPGSTQYF. DNA for the CDR3: TGTGCCAGCAGCTTAGATCAGCGGCCCGGGAGTACGCAGTATTTT. The chain carries TRBV11-2 and TRBJ2-3, with D possibly TRBD2 on 6 matching bases. Looked up from germline, CDR1 is SGHAT and CDR2 is FQNNGV. V dropped 0 bases and J dropped 8 bases, with 15 bases sitting between them. The CDR3 covers 15 residues.

The rearrangement joins TRBV3-1 (or the pseudogene TRBV3-2) to TRBJ1-1, with 7 bases that match TRBD1. V lost 5 bases, J lost 5 bases, and 8 bases stayed unmatched. This CDR3 region has 14 residues. Germline CDR1 is LGHDT and CDR2 is YNNKEL (reference sequence). In nucleotides, the CDR3 is TGTGCCAGCAGCTTAAGACAGGGAGATACTGAAGCTTTCTTT. It codes for CASSLRQGDTEAFF.